Each of the 3 T cell receptor beta chains below was sequenced from the same sample in a study of T cell responses to AZD1222 COVID-19 vaccine. The assay was immunoSEQ multiplex PCR, and TCRdb's table has in-frame clones only and misses some. This table holds some 120,000 clones, over 75% found once. The sample consisted of peripheral blood, taken on day 0 of AZD1222 vaccination. The receptors were sampled from an adult in good health.

The chain links TRBV30 to TRBJ2-6; no clear D gene. The length of the CDR3 is 15 residues. The V gene lost 4 bases and the J gene lost 1 base, with 11 bases spanning the gap. Germline V CDR1 and CDR2: GTSNPN, SVGIG (reference sequence). This chain's CDR3 is CAWTEFVSGANVLTF. The CDR3 DNA sequence: TGTGCCTGGACCGAGTTCGTGTCTGGGGCCAACGTCCTGACTTTC.

V and J are TRBV14 and TRBJ1-2; TRBD1 is a possible D gene (5 bases). V was clipped by 3 bases and J by 4 bases, with 9 bases between them. Germline V gene sequence: CDR1 SGHDN, CDR2 FVKESK. CDR3 length: 13 amino acids. CDR3: CASSQGGFYGYTF. The CDR3 DNA reads as TGTGCCAGCAGCCAGGGGGGGTTCTATGGCTACACCTTC.

This chain uses TRBV9 with TRBJ1-4, with TRBD1 as a possible D gene (6 bases). With 2 bases removed from V and 5 bases from J, the gap between germline ends came to 10 bases. CDR3 length: 14 amino acids. Looked up from germline, CDR1 is SGDLS and CDR2 is YYNGEE. In nucleotides, the CDR3 is TGTGCCAGCAGCGTGAGCCAGGGGAATGAAAAACTGTTTTTT. Amino acids: CASSVSQGNEKLFF.